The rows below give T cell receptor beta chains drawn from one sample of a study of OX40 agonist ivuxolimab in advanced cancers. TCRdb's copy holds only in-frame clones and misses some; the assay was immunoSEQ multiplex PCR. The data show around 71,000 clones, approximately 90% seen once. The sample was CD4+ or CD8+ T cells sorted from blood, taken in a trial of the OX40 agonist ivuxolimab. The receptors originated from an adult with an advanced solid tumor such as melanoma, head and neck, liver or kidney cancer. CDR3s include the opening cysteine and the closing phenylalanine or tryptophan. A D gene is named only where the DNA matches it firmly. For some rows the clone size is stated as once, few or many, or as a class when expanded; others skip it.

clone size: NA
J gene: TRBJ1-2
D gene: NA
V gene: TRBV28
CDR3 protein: CASSLGAKGYTF
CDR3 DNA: TGTGCCAGCAGTTTGGGGGCAAAGGGCTACACCTTC

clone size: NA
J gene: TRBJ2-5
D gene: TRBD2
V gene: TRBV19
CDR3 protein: CASSIVPGLAQETQYF
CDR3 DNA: TGTGCCAGTAGTATAGTCCCCGGACTAGCCCAAGAGACCCAGTACTTC

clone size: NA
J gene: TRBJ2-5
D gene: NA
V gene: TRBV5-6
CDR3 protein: CASSLETVAQETQYF
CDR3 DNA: TGTGCCAGCAGCTTAGAAACAGTTGCCCAAGAGACCCAGTACTTC

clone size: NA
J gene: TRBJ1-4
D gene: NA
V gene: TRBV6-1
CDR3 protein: CASRPGWSNEKLFF
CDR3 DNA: TGTGCCAGCAGACCAGGGTGGTCAAATGAAAAACTGTTTTTT

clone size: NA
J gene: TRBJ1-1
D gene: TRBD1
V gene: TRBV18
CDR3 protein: CASSKGQGMNTEAFF
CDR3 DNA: TGTGCCAGCTCAAAAGGACAGGGGATGAACACTGAAGCTTTCTTT

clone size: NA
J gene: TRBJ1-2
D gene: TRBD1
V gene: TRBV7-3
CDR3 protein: CASSAGTGTHGYTF
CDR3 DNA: TGTGCCAGCAGCGCCGGGACAGGGACGCACGGCTACACCTTC

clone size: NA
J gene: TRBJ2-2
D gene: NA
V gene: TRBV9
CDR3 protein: CASSVAPGSNTGELFF
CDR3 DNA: TGTGCCAGCAGCGTAGCTCCAGGATCGAACACCGGGGAGCTGTTTTTT

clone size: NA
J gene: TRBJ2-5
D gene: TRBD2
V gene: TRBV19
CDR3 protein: CASSRRDYLGSMGETQYF
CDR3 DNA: TGTGCCAGTAGCCGCCGGGACTACCTAGGGAGTATGGGAGAGACCCAGTACTTC

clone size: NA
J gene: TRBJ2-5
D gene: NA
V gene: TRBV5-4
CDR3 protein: CASSLSKETQYF
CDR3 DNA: TGTGCCAGCAGCTTATCGAAAGAGACCCAGTACTTC

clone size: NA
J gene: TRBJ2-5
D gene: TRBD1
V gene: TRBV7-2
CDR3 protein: CASSLGGTGRVMAQYF
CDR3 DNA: TGTGCCAGCAGCTTGGGGGGGACAGGGAGAGTGATGGCCCAGTACTTC

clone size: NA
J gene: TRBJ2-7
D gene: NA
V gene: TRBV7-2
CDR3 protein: CASSLGKTYEQYF
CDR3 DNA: TGTGCCAGCAGCTTAGGGAAGACGTACGAGCAGTACTTC

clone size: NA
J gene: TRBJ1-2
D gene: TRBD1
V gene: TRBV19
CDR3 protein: CASSGQGLTRGYTF
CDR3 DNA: TGTGCCAGTAGTGGACAGGGTCTGACTCGTGGCTACACCTTC

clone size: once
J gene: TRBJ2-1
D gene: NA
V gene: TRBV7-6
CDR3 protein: CASSAKARGGPPSNEQFF
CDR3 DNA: TGTGCCAGCAGCGCCAAAGCGAGGGGCGGACCCCCCTCCAATGAGCAGTTCTTC

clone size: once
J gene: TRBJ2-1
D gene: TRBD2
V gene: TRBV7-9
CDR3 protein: CASSLGLAGNYNEQFF
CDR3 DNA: TGTGCCAGCAGCTTAGGGCTAGCGGGAAACTACAATGAGCAGTTCTTC